The entry that follows covers one T cell receptor (beta chain) sequence. What antigen it recognizes has not been identified. An end of the junction does not agree with germline; a read error may underlie this. Library preparation used 5' RACE. This sample was sequenced with an Illumina HiSeq 2500. A second PCR of roughly 6 to 11 cycles was run with a J-beta primer mix and a sample-barcoded 5' primer. A unique molecular identifier was introduced onto each TCR beta cDNA molecule by a template-switch 5' adaptor carrying 12 random nucleotides. Each sample yielded at least 2.5 million CDR3-containing paired-end reads. First-strand cDNA was synthesized from all RNA with the Mint cDNA synthesis kit, primed by a TRBC-specific oligonucleotide. Following uracil-DNA glycosylase treatment, a first 18-cycle PCR with universal primers M1SS and BC2_uni_R was performed on all cDNA. The published analysis was carried out like this. For normalization, 1 million high-quality reads were randomly selected from each sample, with every read carrying a distinct molecular identifier. Instead of being binned into consensus sequences, reads with shared molecular identifiers were discarded. CDR3 identification, clonotype clustering and error correction used MiTCR with a Q25 quality threshold and the strictest error-elimination algorithm. A nonparametric unseen species model with Euler transformation was used to estimate a lower bound on total TCR beta diversity. TCRdb trimmed public reads at Q25 via fastp, called clones via MiXCR and kept in-frame beta chains. Duplicate CDR3 protein sequences are folded into a single record with the most common DNA and genes. TCRdb's processing, not the authors', yielded these V and J calls. The sample profile shows around 1,600,000 distinct CDR3 sequences; approximately 43% of them were found once. The top ten constitute under 5% of the sample.

Donors were 30 to 45 systemically healthy Caucasian individuals from Russia aged roughly 6 to 95 years. Around 9.7 milliliters of peripheral blood were collected from each donor into EDTA-treated Vacutainer tubes. Ficoll-Paque density-gradient centrifugation was used to isolate PBMCs, with at least 7 million per sample. Total RNA, at least 5 micrograms per sample, was extracted from PBMCs with Trizol reagent. For every donor, flow cytometry on a PBMC aliquot measured the percentage of naive CD45RAhigh/CD27high T cells. Including cysteine and phenylalanine, the CDR3 has 16 amino acids. Just the 48-base CDR3 DNA is kept, in frame starting at base 1. The germline V gene (reference sequence) gives CDR1 as LGHDT and CDR2 as YNNKEL. The sample belongs to a study of blood T cells in healthy people across ages (dated by TCRdb to the mid-2010s). Study-wide context: In model experiments, template switching captured roughly one uniquely barcoded TCR beta cDNA molecule for every two T cells. Age-related changes in TCR beta repertoire diversity were measured in the study by deep sequencing normalized with unique cDNA molecular identifiers. Four age groups were formed from the donors: young (average about 17 years), middle-aged (less than 40), aged (roughly 59) and long-lived (about 80). To avoid experimental bias, donors of different ages were distributed randomly across sequencing lanes. The study analyzed two additional independent replicas of 1 million unique cDNA reads from the same blood draw for two donors, one aged 18 to 30 and one aged 80 or older. General conclusions and limits of the study: Compared with the aged group, the long-lived group had more naive CD4+ T cells, fewer expanded clones and increased TCR diversity, a pattern suggesting age selection. Because donor CMV infection status was unknown, age-related changes in expanded clonotypes were potentially confounded. Observed TCR beta diversity per million T cells fell roughly linearly with age, and a significant reduction was already apparent by age roughly 40. A strong correlation was found between observed TCR beta diversity and the percentage of naive T cells measured by flow cytometry. Estimates of total diversity based on one million sequenced T cells were considered lower bounds and underestimates. Since profiling was done on bulk unsorted PBMCs, naive and antigen-experienced compartments could not be conclusively compared.

The receptor's source is a woman younger than 30 in good health. The V gene is TRBV3-1 and the J gene is TRBJ2-7, with the identity of the D gene unclear. Sequenced material: blood. At the DNA level, the sequence is TGTGACAGCAGCCAAGAGTACGGGCTACGCAACTCCGAGCAGTACTTC. Its amino acids are CDSSQEYGLRNSEQYF.